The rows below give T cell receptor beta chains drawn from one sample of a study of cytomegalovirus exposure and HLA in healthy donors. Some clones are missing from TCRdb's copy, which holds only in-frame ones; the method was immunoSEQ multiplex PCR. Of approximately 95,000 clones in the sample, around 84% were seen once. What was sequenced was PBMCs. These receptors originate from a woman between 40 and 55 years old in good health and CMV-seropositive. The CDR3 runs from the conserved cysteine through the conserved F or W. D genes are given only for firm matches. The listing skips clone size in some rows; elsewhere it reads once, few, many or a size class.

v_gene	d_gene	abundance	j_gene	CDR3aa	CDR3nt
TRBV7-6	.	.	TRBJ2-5	CASSLQGLPETQYF	TGTGCCAGCAGCTTACAGGGTTTACCGGAGACCCAGTACTTC
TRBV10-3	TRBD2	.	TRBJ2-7	CAIRTSSGSYEQYF	TGTGCCATCCGTACGAGTAGCGGGAGCTACGAGCAGTACTTC
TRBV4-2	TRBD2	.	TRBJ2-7	CASSQERNPQGGRLYEQYF	TGTGCCAGCAGTCAAGAAAGGAACCCCCAGGGCGGGAGGTTATACGAGCAGTACTTC
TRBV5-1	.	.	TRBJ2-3	CASSLRSQGIDTQYF	TGCGCCAGCAGCTTGAGAAGTCAGGGAATAGATACGCAGTATTTT
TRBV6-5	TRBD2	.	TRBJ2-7	CASSQPGLAEYEQYF	TGTGCCAGCAGTCAACCGGGACTAGCGGAGTACGAGCAGTACTTC
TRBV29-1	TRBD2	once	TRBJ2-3	CSVVASGIATQYF	TGCAGCGTTGTCGCTAGCGGGATTGCTACGCAGTATTTT
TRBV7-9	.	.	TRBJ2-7	CASSFGVVYEQYF	TGTGCCAGCAGCTTCGGAGTGGTTTACGAGCAGTACTTC
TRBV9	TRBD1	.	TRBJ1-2	CASSAKQGWDYGYTF	TGTGCCAGCAGCGCAAAACAGGGGTGGGACTATGGCTACACCTTC
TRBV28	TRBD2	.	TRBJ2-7	CASSTPGLAEPYEQYF	TGTGCCAGCAGTACCCCGGGACTAGCGGAGCCCTACGAGCAGTACTTC
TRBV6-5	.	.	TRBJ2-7	CASSYSGGVYEQYF	TGTGCCAGCAGTTACTCGGGAGGAGTCTACGAGCAGTACTTC
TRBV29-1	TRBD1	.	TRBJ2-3	CSAGQVTDTQYF	TGCAGCGCAGGACAGGTCACAGATACGCAGTATTTT
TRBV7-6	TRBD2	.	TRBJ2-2	CASSELAGAGGELFF	TGTGCCAGCAGCGAACTAGCGGGAGCGGGTGGGGAGCTGTTTTTT
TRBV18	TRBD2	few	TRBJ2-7	CASSSGLAVYEQYF	TGTGCCAGCTCATCGGGACTAGCGGTCTACGAGCAGTACTTC
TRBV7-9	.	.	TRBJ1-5	CASSLGRAENQPQHF	TGTGCCAGCAGCTTAGGGAGGGCAGAGAATCAGCCCCAGCATTTT
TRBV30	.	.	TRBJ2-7	CAWSVLGPTDEQYF	TGTGCCTGGAGTGTACTGGGGCCTACGGACGAGCAGTACTTC
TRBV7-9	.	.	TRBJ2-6	CASSPQGQGPSGANVLTF	TGTGCCAGCAGTCCCCAGGGGCAGGGGCCCTCTGGGGCCAACGTCCTGACTTTC
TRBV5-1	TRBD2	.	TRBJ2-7	CASSPSLAGTSYEQYF	TGCGCCAGCAGCCCCTCACTAGCGGGAACTTCCTACGAGCAGTACTTC
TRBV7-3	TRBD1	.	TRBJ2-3	CASSAGTDADTQYF	TGTGCCAGCAGCGCCGGGACAGACGCAGATACGCAGTATTTT
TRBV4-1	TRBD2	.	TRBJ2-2	CASSQTPGTRRPSGELFF	TGCGCCAGCAGCCAAACCCCCGGGACTAGGCGTCCGTCCGGGGAGCTGTTTTTT
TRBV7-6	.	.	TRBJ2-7	CASSLDYRGGTYEQYF	TGTGCCAGCAGCTTAGATTACAGGGGGGGGACCTACGAGCAGTACTTC
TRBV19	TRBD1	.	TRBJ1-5	CASSILQGATDQPQHF	TGTGCCAGTAGTATCCTCCAGGGGGCAACCGATCAGCCCCAGCATTTT
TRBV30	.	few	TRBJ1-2	CAWSASAGRGGYTF	TGTGCCTGGAGTGCCTCCGCTGGGCGCGGGGGCTACACCTTC
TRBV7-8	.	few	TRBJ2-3	CASSLKAPREADTQYF	TGTGCCAGCAGCTTAAAAGCACCAAGGGAGGCGGATACGCAGTATTTT
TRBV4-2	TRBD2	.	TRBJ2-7	CASSQDHGTTYEQYF	TGTGCCAGCAGCCAAGATCACGGGACTACCTACGAGCAGTACTTC
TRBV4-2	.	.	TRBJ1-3	CASSQVVSSGNTIYF	TGTGCCAGCAGCCAAGTGGTTAGCTCTGGAAACACCATATATTTT
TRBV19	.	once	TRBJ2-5	CASSPGTKQETQYF	TGTGCCAGTAGTCCTGGGACAAAACAAGAGACCCAGTACTTC